This T cell receptor beta chain was documented in a study of blood T cell repertoires in COVID-19. This clone was observed a single time. Looked up from germline, CDR1 is SGHRS and CDR2 is YFSETQ. This CDR3 is built from 15 residues. Trimming left V 5 bases short and J 0 bases short, with 9 bases between. In the authors' workflow: Counts of nucleated cells, estimated from reference gene primer amplification, were obtained. Sequencing was performed with immunoSEQ multiplex PCR; in TCRdb, only in-frame clones are kept and a portion is missing. V, J and clone size derive from that table, while D and trimming were established from the DNA sequence. In the table there are some 270,000 clones, about 90% of which are singletons.

The material sequenced was PBMCs or T cells enriched from blood (not recorded which). The chain uses TRBV5-1 and TRBJ1-6, with D hard to call. The receptor was isolated from a woman aged 55-69 years who had recovered from COVID-19. The CDR3 loop reads CASRSTSSYNSPLHF. The CDR3 DNA is TGCGCCAGCAGAAGTACGAGCTCCTATAATTCACCCCTCCACTTT.